This entry is about one T cell receptor beta chain. The antigen remains undetermined. TCRdb re-analysed the 5' RACE reads in MiXCR, keeping a single row per CDR3 protein. This sample has roughly 470,000 distinct CDR3 sequences, with roughly an eighth found just once. Germline CDR1 is MNHEY and CDR2 is SVGEGT. The CDR3 spans 14 residues. V lost 6 bases and J lost 7; bases outside the gene matches: 12. The sample belongs to a study of identical twins. General observations from the study: The more abundant beta clonotypes in cord blood had fewer insertions, and memory repertoires did not show this.

This sample also belongs to another study, concerning yellow fever vaccine responses in identical twins.

This chain connects TRBV6-2 or TRBV6-3 to TRBJ2-7, with 7 bases lining up with TRBD2. The sequence came from a woman aged 18-30 years in good health. Sequenced: CD4+ T cells sorted from blood. The CDR3 sequence is CASRTSAPSGEQYF. The CDR3 bases are TGTGCCAGCAGAACTAGCGCCCCTTCGGGGGAGCAGTACTTC.